This T cell receptor (beta chain) emerged from a study of cytomegalovirus exposure and HLA in healthy donors. A note on this clone: Its antigen is undetermined.

Vbeta (60) and Jbeta (13) primers were used in the PCR. The data were produced by immunoSEQ multiplex PCR, yet TCRdb's version contains in-frame clones alone and is incomplete. The profile covers approximately 150,000 clones, with about 80% appearing a single time and roughly an eighth taken by the ten largest. Study-wide results and caveats: Among CMV-associated TCR beta chains, most appeared HLA-restricted in a later analysis. Cytomegalovirus status was reportedly diagnosed by the classifier with high specificity and sensitivity. Because they were indistinguishable, some V segments, including TRBV6-2 and TRBV6-3, were excluded. Among donors in an Asian-associated ancestry cluster, a later analysis reportedly found fewer N-insertions than the approximately 670-donor mean.

The CDR3 covers 18 residues. With 6 bases clipped from V and 1 base from J, the junction kept 13 bases outside the gene matches. Germline V CDR1 and CDR2: PRHDT, FYEKMQ (reference sequence). The V call is TRBV13, the J call TRBJ1-1; TRBD1 matches 11 bases. The receptor's source is a woman in her 40s in good health and CMV-seronegative. Sequencing was carried out using PBMCs. In nucleotides, the CDR3 is TGTGCCAGCAGTTTCGGGACAGGGGGAGACGGGGGGAACACTGAAGCTTTCTTT. This translates into CASSFGTGGDGGNTEAFF.